The 4 T cell receptor beta chains given below trace back to one sample, sequenced in a study of blood T cells in healthy people across ages (dated by TCRdb to the mid-2010s). Library creation used 5' RACE. Data came from an Illumina HiSeq 2500. The second PCR ran for about 7 to 11 cycles and used a J-beta primer mix along with a sample-barcoded 5' primer. TCRdb took the public reads, trimmed them with fastp at Q25, ran MiXCR for clone calling and kept in-frame beta chains. Each CDR3 protein appears once, grouped with its most common genes and DNA. Present in this sample are around 820,000 distinct CDR3 sequences, 20% to 25% of which were seen just once. The ten most abundant clones make up under 4.5% of the sample. The data also belong to a second study, concerning T cells of mothers and their children.

The sequenced material came from blood. These receptors came from a boy aged 5-17 years in good health.

The CDR3 spells CSVIGVNTEAFF. In nucleotides, the CDR3 is TGCAGCGTTATAGGGGTGAACACTGAAGCTTTCTTT. V and J are TRBV29-1 and TRBJ1-1; tentative D call: TRBD1 (5 bases). The CDR3 consists of 12 residues. V lost 5 bases, J lost 0 bases, and 7 bases lay in between. From germline, CDR1 is SQVTM and CDR2 ANQGSEA. Full variable domain (missing parts from reference TRBV29-1 and TRBJ1-1): SAVISQKPSRDICQRGTSLTIQCQVDSQVTMMFWYRQQPGQSLTLIATANQGSEATYESGFVIDKFPISRPNLTFSTLTVSNMSPEDSSIYLCSVIGVNTEAFFGQGTRLTVV.

The genes are TRBV3-1 and TRBJ1-2; 9 positions match TRBD1. CDR3 length equals 16 residues. Germline lookup yields CDR1 LGHDT and CDR2 YNNKEL (reference sequence). V gave up 3 bases and J gave up 4 bases; unmatched junction bases: 9. CDR3 residues: CASSHVSGTGIYGYTF. In nucleotides, the CDR3 is TGTGCCAGCAGCCACGTCTCCGGGACAGGGATCTATGGCTACACCTTC. Variable domain in full (rest from reference TRBV3-1 and TRBJ1-2): DTAVSQTPKYLVTQMGNDKSIKCEQNLGHDTMYWYKQDSKKFLKIMFSYNNKELIINETVPNRFSPKSPDKAHLNLHINSLELGDSAVYFCASSHVSGTGIYGYTFGSGTRLTVV.

This clonotype was detected only a few times. This chain uses TRBV10-3 with TRBJ2-2, with D unresolved. CDR1 ENHRY and CDR2 SYGVKD come from the germline V gene. Trimming removed 0 bases at V and 5 bases at J, with 19 bases between. The CDR3 runs to 18 residues. The CDR3 here is CAISESWYFKTLTGELFF. CDR3 DNA sequence: TGTGCCATCAGTGAGTCTTGGTACTTTAAGACCTTAACCGGGGAGCTGTTTTTT.

Written as DNA, the CDR3 is TGTGCCAGCAGCTTGGGACCACCCCTTGATCAGCCCCAGCATTTT. Translated: CASSLGPPLDQPQHF. The chain employs TRBV5-6 and TRBJ1-5; D is undetermined. Per germline, CDR1 SGHDT and CDR2 YYEEEE. The CDR3 contains 15 residues. V lost 0 bases and J 5 bases, leaving 12 bases between the germline ends.